This T cell receptor beta chain was identified during a study of identical twins. The germline V gene has CDR1 LNHDA and CDR2 SQIVND (reference sequence). This CDR3 has 15 residues. The study's findings and limits: Model-predicted out-of-frame TCR alpha sharing fell below observed values in monozygotic twins. Weaker excess sharing between twins was seen in beta out-of-frame sequences.

On this clonotype itself: The antigen remains undetermined. A read error may produce the germline difference seen at one junction end.

Via MiXCR, TCRdb re-called the 5' RACE reads, giving one row per CDR3 protein. In the table there are hundreds of thousands of distinct CDR3 sequences, around 8.3% of which are singletons. These records were also assigned to another study, of yellow fever vaccine responses in identical twins.

The sequenced material came from PBMCs. V usage is TRBV19 and J usage is TRBJ1-5; a weak D match, TRBD1 (6 bases). The receptor was derived from a woman between 18 and 29 years old in good health. CDR3 in DNA: TGTGCCAGTAGTCGGACAGCGTTTAGCAATCAGCCCCATCATTTT. It encodes CASSRTAFSNQPHHF. Drawing the rest from reference TRBV19 and TRBJ1-5, the complete variable domain is DGGITQSPKYLFRKEGQNVTLSCEQNLNHDAMYWYRQDPGQGLRLIYYSQIVNDFQKGDIAEGYSVSREKKESFPLTVTSAQKNPTAFYLCASSRTAFSNQPHHFGDGTRLSIL.